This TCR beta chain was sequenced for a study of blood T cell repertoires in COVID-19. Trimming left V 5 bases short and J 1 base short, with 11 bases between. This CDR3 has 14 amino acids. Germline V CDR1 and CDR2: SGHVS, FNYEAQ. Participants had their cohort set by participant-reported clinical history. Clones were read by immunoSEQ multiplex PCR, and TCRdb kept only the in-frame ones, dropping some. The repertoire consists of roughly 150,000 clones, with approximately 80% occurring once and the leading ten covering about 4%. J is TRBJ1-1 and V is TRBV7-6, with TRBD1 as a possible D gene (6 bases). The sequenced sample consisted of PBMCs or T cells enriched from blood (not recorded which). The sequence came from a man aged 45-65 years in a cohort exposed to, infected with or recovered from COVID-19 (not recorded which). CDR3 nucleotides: TGTGCCAGCAGCGCCAGGGGCTCGAACACTGAAGCTTTCTTT. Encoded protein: CASSARGSNTEAFF.